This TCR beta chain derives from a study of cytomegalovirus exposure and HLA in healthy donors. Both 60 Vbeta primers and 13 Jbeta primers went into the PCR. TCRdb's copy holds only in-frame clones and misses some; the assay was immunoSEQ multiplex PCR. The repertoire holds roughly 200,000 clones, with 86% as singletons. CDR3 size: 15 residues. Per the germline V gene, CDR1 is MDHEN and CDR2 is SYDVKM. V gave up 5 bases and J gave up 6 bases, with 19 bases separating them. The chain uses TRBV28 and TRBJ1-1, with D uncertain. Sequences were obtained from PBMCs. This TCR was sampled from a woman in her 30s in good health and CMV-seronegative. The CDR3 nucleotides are TGTGCCAGCAGTATCCCCCCTCCGGGAAGCGCTGAAGCTTTCTTT. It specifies CASSIPPPGSAEAFF.